Listed here are 23 T cell receptor beta chains from one sample, sequenced in a study of long-term antiretroviral therapy in people with HIV. At the survey level, the v3.0 immunoSEQ assay was run. Here immunoSEQ multiplex PCR was the method, and the copy in TCRdb shows in-frame clones only, minus some. Seen here are about 28,000 clones, approximately 83% observed once, and the top ten hold approximately 10%. The sequencing used unsorted PBMCs, collected around 2.8 years after starting antiretroviral therapy. These receptor sequences come from a young man with HIV.

DNA for the CDR3: TGTGCCAGCAGCTCCAACTTGTACAATGAGCAGTTCTTC. This gives the protein CASSSNLYNEQFF. The chain joins TRBV13 to TRBJ2-1; D is uncertain. The CDR3 has 13 amino acids. Germline V gene sequence: CDR1 PRHDT, CDR2 FYEKMQ (reference sequence). V was pared by 4 bases and J by 4 bases, with 8 bases between.

This clone was observed a handful of times. The V and J genes are TRBV6-5 and TRBJ2-7; tentatively, D is TRBD1 (7 bases). Germline CDR1 reads MNHEY; CDR2 reads SVGAGI. V dropped 2 bases and J dropped 1 base, with 9 bases sitting between them. There are 14 residues in the CDR3. This CDR3 reads CASSYAGGSYEQYF. CDR3 DNA sequence: TGTGCCAGCAGTTACGCAGGGGGGTCCTACGAGCAGTACTTC.

The chain is built from TRBV6-5 and TRBJ2-3; TRBD1 or TRBD2 may be the D gene (5 bases each). This CDR3 has 15 residues. Germline V gene lookup returns CDR1 MNHEY and CDR2 SVGAGI. With 3 bases removed from V and 0 bases from J, the gap between germline ends came to 10 bases. In DNA form, the CDR3 reads TGTGCCAGCAGTTATCGGGACCCCAGCACAGATACGCAGTATTTT. Encoded protein: CASSYRDPSTDTQYF.

This chain joins TRBV7-2 and TRBJ2-3; possibly TRBD1 or TRBD2 for D (6 bases each). The germline V gene has CDR1 SGHTA and CDR2 FQGNSA. Trimming removed 6 bases from V and 1 base from J, with 17 bases in between. The CDR3 length is 16 residues. Here the CDR3 DNA reads TGTGCCAGCAGTTTACAGGGAGGCTGGGGCACAGATACGCAGTATTTT. Amino acids: CASSLQGGWGTDTQYF.

The chain links TRBV5-1 to TRBJ2-1; TRBD2 aligns across 8 bases. The CDR3 loop spans 15 amino acids. The junction had 5 bases not matched to a gene; V was cut back by 4 bases and J by 2 bases. Germline V gene sequence: CDR1 SGHRS, CDR2 YFSETQ. CDR3 coding DNA: TGCGCCAGCAGCATCACGGGGGGGCCCTACAATGAGCAGTTCTTC. Protein: CASSITGGPYNEQFF.

The chain employs TRBV28 and TRBJ1-2; TRBD1 aligns across 9 bases. The germline V gene encodes CDR1 MDHEN and CDR2 SYDVKM. CDR3 length equals 17 residues. V lost 7 bases and J lost 0; bases outside the gene matches: 12. The CDR3 DNA is TGTGCCAGCATTAAACCGGGACAGGGATCGGCTAACTATGGCTACACCTTC. This codes for CASIKPGQGSANYGYTF.

This clone has only one observation. The rearrangement joins TRBV30 to TRBJ1-1; 8 nucleotides agree with TRBD1. This CDR3 has 14 amino acids. Germline V gives CDR1 GTSNPN, CDR2 SVGIG (reference sequence). Losses at the gene ends were 0 bases for V and 6 bases for J; bases not matched to a gene: 6. The CDR3 coding sequence is TGTGCCTGGAGTGTACGGGACAGGAGCCCTGAAGCTTTCTTT. Translating gives CAWSVRDRSPEAFF.

The chain couples TRBV28 to TRBJ2-2; 11 bases line up with TRBD2. The CDR3 contains 14 residues. Germline assignment: CDR1 MDHEN and CDR2 SYDVKM. CDR3: CTTALAGDTGELFF. CDR3 nucleotide sequence: TGTACCACCGCACTAGCGGGGGACACCGGGGAGCTGTTTTTT.

V usage is TRBV5-5 and J usage is TRBJ1-6; the D is unclear. Germline V gives CDR1 SGHKS, CDR2 YYEKEE (reference sequence). Deletions cut 8 bases from V and 0 bases from J, with 15 bases between. The CDR3 has 16 amino acids. The CDR3 DNA sequence: TGTGCCAGGTCTGGGCAAAAAAGCTCCTATAATTCACCCCTCCACTTT. Its translation: CARSGQKSSYNSPLHF.

This chain links TRBV2 with TRBJ1-1; weak D call: TRBD1 (5 bases). The ends were cut back, 9 bases at V and 0 bases at J, with 20 bases in the middle. CDR1 is SNHLY, CDR2 FYNNEI, per germline. This CDR3 spans 16 amino acids. CDR3 DNA: TGTGCCAGGGGTCGACAGCCACTGGGGATGAACACTGAAGCTTTCTTT. This translates into CARGRQPLGMNTEAFF.

The V call is TRBV18, the J call TRBJ2-5; D possibly corresponds to TRBD1 (6 bases). The CDR3 is 17 amino acids. Trimming pared 2 bases from V and 0 bases from J, leaving 16 bases between. Per the germline V gene, CDR1 is KGHSH and CDR2 is LQKENI. The CDR3 here is CASSPRTGPGYQETQYF. As DNA, the CDR3 is TGTGCCAGCTCACCAAGAACAGGGCCCGGGTACCAAGAGACCCAGTACTTC. Full variable domain (missing parts from reference TRBV18 and TRBJ2-5): NAGVMQNPRHLVRRRGQEARLRCSPMKGHSHVYWYRQLPEEGLKFMVYLQKENIIDESGMPKERFSAEFPKEGPSILRIQQVVRGDSAAYFCASSPRTGPGYQETQYFGPGTRLLVL.

This sequence joins TRBV6-5 and TRBJ2-1; no clear D gene. The CDR3 runs to 13 residues. CDR1 is MNHEY, CDR2 SVGAGI, per germline. V lost 0 bases and J 6 bases, leaving 6 bases between the germline ends. This CDR3 is CASSYSKVNEQFF. DNA for the CDR3: TGTGCCAGCAGTTACTCGAAGGTCAATGAGCAGTTCTTC.

The genes are TRBV19 and TRBJ2-1; no definite D call. There are 12 residues in the CDR3. Trimming took off 4 bases at V and 3 bases at J, with 4 bases between the two ends. Germline loops: CDR1 LNHDA, CDR2 SQIVND (reference sequence). The CDR3 coding sequence is TGTGCCAGTAGTACCGACTACAATGAGCAGTTCTTC. Its protein is CASSTDYNEQFF.

As DNA, the CDR3 is TGTGCCAGCAGCTTAGGGGGCCGTCGGGGAGATGAAGCTTTCTTT. Its protein product is CASSLGGRRGDEAFF. This chain uses TRBV11-2 with TRBJ1-1; tentatively, D is TRBD1 (5 bases). V shed 1 base and J shed 7 bases, with 16 bases lying between them. The CDR3 has 15 amino acids. Germline loops: CDR1 SGHAT, CDR2 FQNNGV.

The chain couples TRBV7-2 to TRBJ1-2; TRBD1 matches 7 bases. Trimming removed 5 bases from V and 8 bases from J; junction bases left unmatched: 5. Germline values: CDR1 SGHTA, CDR2 FQGNSA. The CDR3 covers 12 residues. The DNA for the CDR3 is TGTGCCAGCAGCCTTACAGGGGTAGGCTACACCTTC. It codes for CASSLTGVGYTF.

This clone appeared a few times. This chain links TRBV6-5 with TRBJ1-2; 11 nucleotides line up with TRBD1. J was trimmed by 4 bases and V by 3 bases; bases with no gene match: 7. This CDR3 has 16 amino acids. Germline V gene lookup returns CDR1 MNHEY and CDR2 SVGAGI. The CDR3 loop is CASSYWRTGGSYGYTF. The CDR3 DNA reads as TGTGCCAGCAGTTATTGGAGGACAGGGGGCAGCTATGGCTACACCTTC.

The chain links TRBV7-9 to TRBJ2-1; D may correspond to TRBD1 or TRBD2 (5 bases each). Per germline, CDR1 SEHNR and CDR2 FQNEAQ (reference sequence). The CDR3 spans 13 residues. Trimming cost V 0 bases and J 9 bases, with 9 bases left between them. CDR3 nucleotides: TGTGCCAGCAGCTTAGCGGTTGGGGGTGAGCAGTTCTTC. Translation: CASSLAVGGEQFF.

This chain links TRBV5-4 with TRBJ2-4, with D tentatively TRBD2 (5 bases). The V end lost 0 bases, the J end lost 5 bases, and 9 bases lay between the germline ends. This CDR3 region has 14 residues. Germline values: CDR1 SGHNT, CDR2 YYREEE (reference sequence). This chain's CDR3 is CASSLEASQNIQYF. CDR3 DNA: TGTGCCAGCAGCTTGGAAGCTAGCCAAAACATTCAGTACTTC.

The chain couples TRBV2 to TRBJ2-7; D gene uncertain. Trimming removed 8 bases at V and 7 bases at J, with 12 bases between. Germline V gene lookup returns CDR1 SNHLY and CDR2 FYNNEI. This CDR3 contains 11 residues. The CDR3 sequence: CASGRIVEQYF. CDR3 DNA: TGTGCCAGCGGTAGGATAGTGGAGCAGTACTTC.

This clone was seen only a few times. V is TRBV19 and J is TRBJ1-4; D gene uncertain. The V end lost 6 bases, the J end lost 0 bases, and 11 bases lay between the germline ends. The CDR3 extends over 15 amino acids. The germline V gene encodes CDR1 LNHDA and CDR2 SQIVND (reference sequence). The CDR3 loop is CASRRVGATNEKLFF. For the CDR3, the DNA is TGTGCCAGTAGGCGCGTGGGAGCAACTAATGAAAAACTGTTTTTT.

The rearrangement joins TRBV30 to TRBJ1-1, with 7 bases lining up with TRBD1. CDR1 and CDR2 (germline): GTSNPN, SVGIG (reference sequence). This CDR3 has 14 residues. The junction had 5 bases not matched to a gene; V was cut back by 0 bases and J by 4 bases. CDR3 DNA sequence: TGTGCCTGGAGTGTCGCAGCAGGGGGCACTGAAGCTTTCTTT. Its translation is CAWSVAAGGTEAFF.

The gene calls are TRBV18 and TRBJ1-5; D gene ambiguous. Germline V CDR1 and CDR2: KGHSH, LQKENI. The CDR3 runs to 15 residues. The V end was cut by 1 base, the J end by 5 bases, with 12 bases between. The DNA for the CDR3 is TGTGCCAGCTCACCACTTCACGGACCCCATCAGCCCCAGCATTTT. The encoded protein is CASSPLHGPHQPQHF. Using reference TRBV18 and TRBJ1-5 for the parts outside the CDR3, the full variable domain is NAGVMQNPRHLVRRRGQEARLRCSPMKGHSHVYWYRQLPEEGLKFMVYLQKENIIDESGMPKERFSAEFPKEGPSILRIQQVVRGDSAAYFCASSPLHGPHQPQHFGDGTRLSIL.

The chain has TRBV19 and TRBJ1-3; 8 bases agree with TRBD1. This CDR3 region has 18 residues. The germline V gene has CDR1 LNHDA and CDR2 SQIVND (reference sequence). V lost 7 bases and J lost 0; bases outside the gene matches: 14. The CDR3 loop reads CASTWAGGQGTSGNTIYF. In DNA form, the CDR3 reads TGTGCCAGTACCTGGGCGGGCGGACAGGGAACCTCTGGAAACACCATATATTTT. Full variable domain (remainder filled in from reference TRBV19 and TRBJ1-3): DGGITQSPKYLFRKEGQNVTLSCEQNLNHDAMYWYRQDPGQGLRLIYYSQIVNDFQKGDIAEGYSVSREKKESFPLTVTSAQKNPTAFYLCASTWAGGQGTSGNTIYFGEGSWLTVV.